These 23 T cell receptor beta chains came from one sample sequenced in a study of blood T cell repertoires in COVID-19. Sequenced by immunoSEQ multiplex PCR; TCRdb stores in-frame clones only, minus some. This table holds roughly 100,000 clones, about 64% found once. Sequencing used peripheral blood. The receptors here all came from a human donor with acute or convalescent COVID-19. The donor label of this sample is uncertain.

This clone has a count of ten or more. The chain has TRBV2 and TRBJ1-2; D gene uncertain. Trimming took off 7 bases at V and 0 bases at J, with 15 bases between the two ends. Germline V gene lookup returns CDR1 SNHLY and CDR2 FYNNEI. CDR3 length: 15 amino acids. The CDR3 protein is CASTPRERTNYGYTF. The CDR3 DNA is TGTGCCAGCACACCGCGGGAGCGCACTAACTATGGCTACACCTTC.

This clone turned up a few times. The CDR3 loop is CASSPWTGGYGYTF. The CDR3 DNA sequence: TGCGCCAGCAGCCCGTGGACAGGGGGCTATGGCTACACCTTC. V gene TRBV5-1 combines with J gene TRBJ1-2; TRBD1 matches at 10 bases. CDR3 length: 14 residues. V dropped 4 bases and J dropped 4; count of bases not matched to a gene: 4. From germline, CDR1 is SGHRS and CDR2 YFSETQ.

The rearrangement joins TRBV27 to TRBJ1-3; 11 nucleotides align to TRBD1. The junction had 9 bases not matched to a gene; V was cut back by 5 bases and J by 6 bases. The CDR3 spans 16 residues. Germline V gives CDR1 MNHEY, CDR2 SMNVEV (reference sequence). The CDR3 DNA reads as TGTGCCAGCAGTAGGACAGGGGGCCCCGGCGAAAACACCATATATTTT. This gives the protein CASSRTGGPGENTIYF.

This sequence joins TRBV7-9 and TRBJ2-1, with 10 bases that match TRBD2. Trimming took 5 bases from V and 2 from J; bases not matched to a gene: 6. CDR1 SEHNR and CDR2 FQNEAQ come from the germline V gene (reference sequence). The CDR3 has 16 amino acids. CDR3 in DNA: TGTGCCAGCAGCCAACCACTAGCGGGGCCCTACAATGAGCAGTTCTTC. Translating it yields CASSQPLAGPYNEQFF.

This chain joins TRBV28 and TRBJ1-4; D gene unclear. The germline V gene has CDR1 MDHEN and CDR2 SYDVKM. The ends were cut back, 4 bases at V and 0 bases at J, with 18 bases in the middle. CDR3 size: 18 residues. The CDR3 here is CASSSTDNLFATNEKLFF. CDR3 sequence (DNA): TGTGCCAGCAGTTCAACAGATAATCTATTTGCAACTAATGAAAAACTGTTTTTT.

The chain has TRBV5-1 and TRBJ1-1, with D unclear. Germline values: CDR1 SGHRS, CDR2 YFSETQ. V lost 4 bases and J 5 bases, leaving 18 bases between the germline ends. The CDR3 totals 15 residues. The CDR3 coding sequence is TGCGCCAGCAGCCGCAATGGCGCAGGCGATACTGAAGCTTTCTTT. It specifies CASSRNGAGDTEAFF.

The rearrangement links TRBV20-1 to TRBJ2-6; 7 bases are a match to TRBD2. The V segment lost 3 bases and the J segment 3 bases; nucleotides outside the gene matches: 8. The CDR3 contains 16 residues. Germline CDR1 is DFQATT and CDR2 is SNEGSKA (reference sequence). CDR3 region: CSASMRGKVGANVLTF. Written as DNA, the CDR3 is TGCAGTGCTAGTATGCGGGGGAAGGTTGGGGCCAACGTCCTGACTTTC.

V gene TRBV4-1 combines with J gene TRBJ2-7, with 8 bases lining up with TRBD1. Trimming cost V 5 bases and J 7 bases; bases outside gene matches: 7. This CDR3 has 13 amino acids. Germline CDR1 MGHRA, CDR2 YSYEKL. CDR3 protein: CASSGDRGWEQYF. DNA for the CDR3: TGCGCCAGCAGCGGTGACAGGGGATGGGAGCAGTACTTC.

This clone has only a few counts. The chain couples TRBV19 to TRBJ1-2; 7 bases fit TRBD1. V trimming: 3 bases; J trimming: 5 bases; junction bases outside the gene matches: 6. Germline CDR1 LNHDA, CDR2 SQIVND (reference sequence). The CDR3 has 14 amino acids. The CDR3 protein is CASSMGRGTYGYTF. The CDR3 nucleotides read TGTGCCAGTAGTATGGGCAGGGGGACATATGGCTACACCTTC.

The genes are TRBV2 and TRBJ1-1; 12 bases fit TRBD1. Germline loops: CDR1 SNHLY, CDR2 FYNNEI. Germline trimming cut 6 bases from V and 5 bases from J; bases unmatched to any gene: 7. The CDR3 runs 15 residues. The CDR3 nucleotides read TGTGCCAGCAGCGGGACAGGGGGCGGTTTGACTGAAGCTTTCTTT. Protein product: CASSGTGGGLTEAFF.

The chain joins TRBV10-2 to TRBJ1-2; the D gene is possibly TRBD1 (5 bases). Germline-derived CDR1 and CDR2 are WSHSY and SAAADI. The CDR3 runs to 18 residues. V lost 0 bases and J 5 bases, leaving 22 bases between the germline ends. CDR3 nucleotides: TGCGCCAGCAGTGAGTCGCTCGGGGGTGACCATTTGTTGTATGGCTACACCTTC. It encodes CASSESLGGDHLLYGYTF.

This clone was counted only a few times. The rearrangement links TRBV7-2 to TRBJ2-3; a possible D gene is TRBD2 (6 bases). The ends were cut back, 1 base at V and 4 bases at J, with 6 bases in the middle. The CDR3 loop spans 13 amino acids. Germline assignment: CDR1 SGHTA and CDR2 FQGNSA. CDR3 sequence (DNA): TGTGCCAGCAGCTTAGGACTAGCAGATACGCAGTATTTT. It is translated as CASSLGLADTQYF.

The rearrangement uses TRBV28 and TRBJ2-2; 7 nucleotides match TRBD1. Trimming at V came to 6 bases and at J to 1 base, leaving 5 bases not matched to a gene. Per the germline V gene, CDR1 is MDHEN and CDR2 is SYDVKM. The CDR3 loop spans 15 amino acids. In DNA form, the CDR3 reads TGTGCCAGCAGCCCGGGGACAGTGAACACCGGGGAGCTGTTTTTT. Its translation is CASSPGTVNTGELFF.

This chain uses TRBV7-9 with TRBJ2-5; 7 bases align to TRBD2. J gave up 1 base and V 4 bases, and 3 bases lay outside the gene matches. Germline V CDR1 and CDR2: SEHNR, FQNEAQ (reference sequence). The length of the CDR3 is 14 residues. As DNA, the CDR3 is TGTGCCAGCAGCTCAAGCGGGGTCCAAGAGACCCAGTACTTC. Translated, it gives CASSSSGVQETQYF.

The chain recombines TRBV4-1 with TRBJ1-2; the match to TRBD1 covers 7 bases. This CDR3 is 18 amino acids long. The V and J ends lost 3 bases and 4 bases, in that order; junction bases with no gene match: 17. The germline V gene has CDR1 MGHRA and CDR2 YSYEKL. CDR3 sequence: CASSHPIRAGGGVYGYTF. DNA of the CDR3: TGCGCCAGCAGCCACCCGATTCGGGCAGGGGGTGGTGTCTATGGCTACACCTTC.

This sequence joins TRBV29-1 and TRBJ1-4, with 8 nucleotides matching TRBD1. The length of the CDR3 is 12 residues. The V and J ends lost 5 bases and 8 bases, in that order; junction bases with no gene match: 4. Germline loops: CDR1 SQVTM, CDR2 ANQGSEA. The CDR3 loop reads CSVSGTGEKLFF. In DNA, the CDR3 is TGCAGCGTTTCCGGGACAGGAGAAAAACTGTTTTTT.

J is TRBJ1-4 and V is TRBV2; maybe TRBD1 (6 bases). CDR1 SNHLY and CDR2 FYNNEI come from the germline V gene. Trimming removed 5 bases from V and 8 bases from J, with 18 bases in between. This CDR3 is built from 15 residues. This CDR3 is CASSLQGSLREKLFF. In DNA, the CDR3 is TGTGCCAGCAGTTTACAGGGATCCCTGAGGGAAAAACTGTTTTTT.

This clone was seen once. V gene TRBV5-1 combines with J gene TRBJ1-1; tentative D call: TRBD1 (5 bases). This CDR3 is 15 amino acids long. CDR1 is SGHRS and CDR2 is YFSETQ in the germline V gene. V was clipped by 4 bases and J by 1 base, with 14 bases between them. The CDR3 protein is CASSLLQATNTEAFF. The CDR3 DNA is TGCGCCAGCAGCCTACTACAGGCGACGAACACTGAAGCTTTCTTT.

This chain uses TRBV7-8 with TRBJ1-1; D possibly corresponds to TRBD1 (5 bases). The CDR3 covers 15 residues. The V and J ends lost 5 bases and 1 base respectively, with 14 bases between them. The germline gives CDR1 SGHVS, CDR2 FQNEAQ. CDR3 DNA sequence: TGTGCCAGCAGCGGGACTGTACAGACGAACACTGAAGCTTTCTTT. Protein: CASSGTVQTNTEAFF.

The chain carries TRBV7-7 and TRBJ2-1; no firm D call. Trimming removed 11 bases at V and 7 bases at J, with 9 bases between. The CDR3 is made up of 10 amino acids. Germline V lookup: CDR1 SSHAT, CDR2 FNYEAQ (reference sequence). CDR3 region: CARLWNEQFF. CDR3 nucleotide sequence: TGTGCCCGACTGTGGAATGAGCAGTTCTTC. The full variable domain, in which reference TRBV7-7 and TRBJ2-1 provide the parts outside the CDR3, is GAGVSQSPRYKVTKRGQDVTLRCDPISSHATLYWYQQALGQGPEFLTYFNYEAQPDKSGLPSDRFSAERPEGSISTLTIQRTEQRDSAMYRCARLWNEQFFGPGTRLTVL.

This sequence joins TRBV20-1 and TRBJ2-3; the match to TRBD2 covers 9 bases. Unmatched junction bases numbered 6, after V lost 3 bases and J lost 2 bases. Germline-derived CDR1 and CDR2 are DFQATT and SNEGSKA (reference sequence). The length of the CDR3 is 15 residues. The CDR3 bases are TGCAGTGCTAGTGGCAGCGGGGGGCACACAGATACGCAGTATTTT. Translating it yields CSASGSGGHTDTQYF.

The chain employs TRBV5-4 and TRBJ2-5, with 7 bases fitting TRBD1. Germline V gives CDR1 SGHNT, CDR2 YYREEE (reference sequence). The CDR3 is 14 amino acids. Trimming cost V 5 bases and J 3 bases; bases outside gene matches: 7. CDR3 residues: CASSHPGTEETQYF. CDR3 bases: TGTGCCAGCAGTCACCCCGGGACAGAAGAGACCCAGTACTTC.

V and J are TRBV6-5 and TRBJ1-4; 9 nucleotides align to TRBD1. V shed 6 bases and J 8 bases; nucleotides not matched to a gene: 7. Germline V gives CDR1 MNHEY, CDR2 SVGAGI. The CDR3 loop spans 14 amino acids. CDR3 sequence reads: CASRNRGRREKLFF. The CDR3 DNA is TGTGCCAGCAGAAACAGGGGGCGCCGGGAAAAACTGTTTTTT.